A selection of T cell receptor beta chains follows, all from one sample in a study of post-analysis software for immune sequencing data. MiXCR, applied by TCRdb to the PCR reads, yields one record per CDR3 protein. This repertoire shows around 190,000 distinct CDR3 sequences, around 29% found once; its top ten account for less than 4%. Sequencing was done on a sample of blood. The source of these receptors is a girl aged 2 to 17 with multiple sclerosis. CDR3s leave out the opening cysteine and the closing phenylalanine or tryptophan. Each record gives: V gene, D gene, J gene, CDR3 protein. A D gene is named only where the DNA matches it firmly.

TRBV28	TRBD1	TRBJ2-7	ASSPIGTGGSYEQY
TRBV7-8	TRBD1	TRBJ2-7	ASSTTTGVLNEQY
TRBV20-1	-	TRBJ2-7	SASQLVLGPEQY
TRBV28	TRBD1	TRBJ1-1	ASSPRTGSTEAF
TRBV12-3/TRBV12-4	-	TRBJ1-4	ASTITSGHVREKLF
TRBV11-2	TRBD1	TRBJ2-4	ASNIAGQGDIQY
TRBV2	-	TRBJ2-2	ASRLLDFANTGELF
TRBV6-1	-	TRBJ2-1	ASSERIGVTYNEQF
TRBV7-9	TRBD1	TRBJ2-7	ASSQKDRGPSYEQY
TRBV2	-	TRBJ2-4	ASGDGRAKNIQY
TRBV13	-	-	ASSSIREGLLPYYYEQY
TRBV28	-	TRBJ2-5	ASRARRRPETQY
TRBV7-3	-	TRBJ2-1	ASSPNLLAPYNEQF
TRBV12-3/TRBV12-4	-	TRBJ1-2	ASTLSGRTNYGYT
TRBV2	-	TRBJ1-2	ASSQANYGYT